A selection of T cell receptor beta chains follows, all from one sample in a study of tumor and adjacent non-tumor tissue in lung cancer. TCRdb independently ran MiXCR on the multiplex PCR reads; one entry per CDR3 protein. The sample holds tens of thousands of distinct CDR3 sequences; around two thirds are singletons and the top ten take about 30%. Sequences were obtained from distant non-tumor lung tissue. The receptors were gathered from a woman aged 50 to 60 with non-small cell lung cancer. Each CDR3 is given with its conserved first and last residue. The D gene is left open where the match is weak. Some rows have no size entry. The others give once, few or many, or a class for an expanded clone.

v_gene,j_gene,d_gene,abundance,CDR3nt,CDR3aa
TRBV7-8,TRBJ2-7,TRBD1,-,TGTGCCAGCAGCTTCATTTCGGGGACAGGGGGCTTCGGTCGTTACGAGCAGTACTTC,CASSFISGTGGFGRYEQYF
TRBV12-5,TRBJ2-3,TRBD2,many,TGTGCTAGTAGGGCGGGAGGGGCAGATACGCAGTATTTT,CASRAGGADTQYF
TRBV6-6,TRBJ2-7,-,many,TGTGGGACCCGAGACGCTTCCTACGAGCAGTACTTC,CGTRDASYEQYF
TRBV5-1,TRBJ2-7,TRBD1,-,TGCGCCAGCAACACGGCCTACAGGGGGAGGTCCTACGAGCAGTACTTC,CASNTAYRGRSYEQYF
TRBV18,TRBJ2-3,TRBD1,many,TGTGCCAGCTCAGGAACAGGGGCCTCTAGCACAGATACGCAGTATTTT,CASSGTGASSTDTQYF
TRBV5-1,TRBJ2-5,TRBD1,-,TGCGCCAGCAACGCAACCACCGGGACAGGACAAGAGACCCAGTACTTC,CASNATTGTGQETQYF
TRBV6-2/TRBV6-3,TRBJ1-5,-,-,TGTGTCAGCAGTTTACTTGACAATCAGCCCCAGCATTTT,CVSSLLDNQPQHF
TRBV28,TRBJ2-2,-,-,TGTGCCAGCATAGTCTCTCCAGGCACCGGGGAGCTGTTTTTT,CASIVSPGTGELFF
TRBV28,TRBJ2-7,-,-,TGTGCCAGCAGTTTGGCCGGATCATACGAGCAGTGCTTC,CASSLAGSYEQCF
TRBV5-5,TRBJ2-1,-,-,TGTGCCAGCGGCTTGGGGCCCCAAACAGGGTATTTTTACAATGAGCAGTTCTTC,CASGLGPQTGYFYNEQFF
TRBV5-1,TRBJ2-7,-,-,TGCGCCAGCAGCTTTGACATAGTCTACGAGCAGTACTTC,CASSFDIVYEQYF
TRBV11-2,TRBJ2-7,-,few,TGTGCCAGCTGCTTAGATAGGGGGTTATACGAGCAGTACTTC,CASCLDRGLYEQYF
TRBV11-1,TRBJ2-1,-,few,TGTGCCAGCAGCTTACCTCCGCGGAATGAGCAGTCCTTC,CASSLPPRNEQSF
TRBV11-2,TRBJ1-1,-,-,TGTGCTAGCGGCCCGGACCTGGGGACTGAAGCTTTCTTT,CASGPDLGTEAFF
TRBV20-1,TRBJ2-3,-,once,TGCAGTGCTAGAGAGTTTAGCCGGAGGGCCACAGATACGCGGTATTTT,CSAREFSRRATDTRYF
TRBV5-1,TRBJ2-7,TRBD1,few,TGCGCCAGCAGCCCGACAGGGGTCCACGAGCAGTACTTC,CASSPTGVHEQYF
TRBV29-1,TRBJ2-1,-,once,TGCAGCGTTGAAAATACAGCGTGTAATGAGCAGTTCTTC,CSVENTACNEQFF
TRBV20-1,TRBJ2-7,TRBD2,few,TGCAGTGCTAATTCGGGACTATCCTACGAGCAGTACTTC,CSANSGLSYEQYF
TRBV29-1,TRBJ1-2,-,-,TGCAGCATCTGGGGGATAGTCTATGGCTACAGCTTC,CSIWGIVYGYSF
TRBV5-5,TRBJ2-1,-,-,TGTGCCAGCAACTTGGCCTCTGACATTTACAATGAGCAGTTCTTC,CASNLASDIYNEQFF
TRBV11-2,TRBJ2-5,-,-,TGTGCCAGCAACTTAGTTCGACAGGCCCCGATCGCCCAGTACTTT,CASNLVRQAPIAQYF
TRBV6-2/TRBV6-3,TRBJ1-1,TRBD1,-,TGTCCCAACAGTTACTCGGGGACAGGGGCCACTGAAGCTTTCTTT,CPNSYSGTGATEAFF
TRBV7-9,TRBJ2-1,-,-,TGTGCCAGCAGCCCAAGGGATCCCGAGGGCGTGCACTTCTTC,CASSPRDPEGVHFF
TRBV12-3/TRBV12-4,TRBJ2-7,TRBD2,-,TGTGCCAGCAGTTTAACAGCGGGACTACATCGAAGTGGGTATGAGCAGTACTTC,CASSLTAGLHRSGYEQYF
TRBV6-1,TRBJ2-1,-,-,TGTGGTAGCAGTGAGGAGGGCGGGACGTCCTACAATGAGCAGTTCTTC,CGSSEEGGTSYNEQFF
TRBV6-1,TRBJ2-3,TRBD2,-,TGCGCCAGCAGTGACCGTTGTAGCGGGAATTCTGCAGATACGCAGTATTTT,CASSDRCSGNSADTQYF
TRBV20-1,TRBJ2-7,-,-,TGCAGTGCTAGAGGCGCGCGGACTAAAAGTCTGTACGAGCAGTACTTC,CSARGARTKSLYEQYF
TRBV20-1,TRBJ1-1,-,-,TGCAATGCTAGTCGTTTCCCCGGGCAGGCGACCGCTTTCTTT,CNASRFPGQATAFF
TRBV20-1,TRBJ2-7,TRBD2,many,TGCAGTGCTAGGGGGACTGGGAGCGGGAGGGCCTACGAGCAGTACTTC,CSARGTGSGRAYEQYF
TRBV16,TRBJ2-7,-,once,TGTGCCAGCAGCCCAGGACAGTACGAGCAGTACTTC,CASSPGQYEQYF
TRBV12-3/TRBV12-4,TRBJ1-5,-,-,TGTGCATGCAGCCTTGATGGTGTAGATCGGCCCCAGCATTTT,CACSLDGVDRPQHF
TRBV20-1,TRBJ2-7,-,-,TGCACTGCCAGCCGAGAGGGCACGGGCTACGAGCAGTACTTC,CTASREGTGYEQYF
TRBV30,TRBJ1-5,TRBD1,many,TGTGCCTGGAGTCCCCAGACAGGGTCGGGTAATCAGCCCCAGCATTTT,CAWSPQTGSGNQPQHF
TRBV5-1,TRBJ2-5,-,-,TGCGCCAGCAGCTTCAGGCAAGAGACCCAGTACTTC,CASSFRQETQYF
TRBV5-4,TRBJ2-3,-,-,TGTGCCGGCAGCCCGACAGCGAGCACAGATACGCAGTATTTT,CAGSPTASTDTQYF
TRBV11-1,TRBJ2-3,TRBD1,-,TGTGCTAGCAGCATAGCTACAGGGGCTGATATGCAGTACTTT,CASSIATGADMQYF
TRBV20-1,TRBJ2-3,TRBD2,-,TGCAGTGCTAGAGAGACTAGCAGTTCAGATACGCAGTATTTC,CSARETSSSDTQYF